This T cell receptor (beta chain) was identified during a study of blood T cell repertoires in COVID-19. Whole-study context: PBMCs, B-cell-depleted T cells, or T cells were the source of the cDNA or gDNA that made up the material.

Germline CDR1 is LGHDT and CDR2 is YNNKEL (reference sequence). The CDR3 consists of 13 residues. V lost 0 bases to trimming and J lost 7 bases, with 8 bases between them. Participant-reported clinical history was the basis for cohort assignment. The repertoire was sequenced with immunoSEQ multiplex PCR; TCRdb's copy has only in-frame clones and lacks some. The sample holds fewer than 450,000 clones, roughly 88% seen once. The chain is built from TRBV3-1 (or the pseudogene TRBV3-2) and TRBJ2-3, with D possibly being TRBD2 (6 bases). Sequencing input: PBMCs or T cells enriched from blood (not recorded which). This clonotype was sampled from a young man who had recovered from COVID-19. For the CDR3, the DNA is TGTGCCAGCAGCCAAGAGACTAGTTATACGCAGTATTTT. This translates into CASSQETSYTQYF.